This paragraph reports one T cell receptor beta chain. The data were produced by immunoSEQ multiplex PCR, yet TCRdb's version contains in-frame clones alone and is incomplete. Of 150,000 to 200,000 clones in the sample, around 93% were seen once. The source of the sample is a study of T cell responses to AZD1222 COVID-19 vaccine. Germline V lookup: CDR1 KGHSH, CDR2 LQKENI. Trimming left V 5 bases short and J 3 bases short, with 10 bases between. CDR3 length: 14 residues. Material: peripheral blood, obtained on day 0 of AZD1222 vaccination. This TCR was recovered from an adult in good health. The chain carries TRBV18 and TRBJ1-4; D is perhaps TRBD1 (5 bases). The CDR3 is CASSSRQSNEKLFF. The CDR3 DNA follows: TGTGCCAGCTCATCACGACAGTCTAATGAAAAACTGTTTTTT. Drawing the rest from reference TRBV18 and TRBJ1-4, the complete variable domain is NAGVMQNPRHLVRRRGQEARLRCSPMKGHSHVYWYRQLPEEGLKFMVYLQKENIIDESGMPKERFSAEFPKEGPSILRIQQVVRGDSAAYFCASSSRQSNEKLFFGSGTQLSVL.